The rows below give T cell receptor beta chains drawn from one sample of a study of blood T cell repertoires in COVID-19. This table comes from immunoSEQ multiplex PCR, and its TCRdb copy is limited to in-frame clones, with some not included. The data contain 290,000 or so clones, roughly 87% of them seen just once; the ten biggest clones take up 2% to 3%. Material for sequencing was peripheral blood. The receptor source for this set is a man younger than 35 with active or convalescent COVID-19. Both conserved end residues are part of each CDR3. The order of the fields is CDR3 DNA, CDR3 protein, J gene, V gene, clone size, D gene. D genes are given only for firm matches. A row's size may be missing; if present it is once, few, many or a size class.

CDR3nt: TGTGCCAGCAGCCGACCTCAGCGGGGTAGCGACGAGCAGTACTTC
CDR3aa: CASSRPQRGSDEQYF
j_gene: TRBJ2-7
v_gene: TRBV6-6
abundance: .
d_gene: TRBD2

CDR3nt: TGTGCCAGCAGGACGACTGGAGCGGGAGGCCTTCTGGACTACAATGAGCAGTTCTTC
CDR3aa: CASRTTGAGGLLDYNEQFF
j_gene: TRBJ2-1
v_gene: TRBV7-9
abundance: .
d_gene: TRBD2

CDR3nt: TGTGCCAGCAGCTCGGGGACTCTTTTAGCTTTCTTT
CDR3aa: CASSSGTLLAFF
j_gene: TRBJ1-1
v_gene: TRBV7-9
abundance: .
d_gene: .

CDR3nt: TGTGCCAGCTCACACCAGGGGGGCGGAGGTTCACCCCTCCACTTT
CDR3aa: CASSHQGGGGSPLHF
j_gene: TRBJ1-6
v_gene: TRBV28
abundance: .
d_gene: TRBD1

CDR3nt: TGTGCCGTAATGACAGGGCGGCACACTGAAGCTTTCTTT
CDR3aa: CAVMTGRHTEAFF
j_gene: TRBJ1-1
v_gene: TRBV19
abundance: .
d_gene: TRBD1

CDR3nt: TGTGCCAGCAGTTTATTAGGGGAGAACACTGAAGCTTTCTTT
CDR3aa: CASSLLGENTEAFF
j_gene: TRBJ1-1
v_gene: TRBV27
abundance: .
d_gene: .

CDR3nt: TGTGCCAGCAGCCCACTTTACACTGAAGCTTTCTTT
CDR3aa: CASSPLYTEAFF
j_gene: TRBJ1-1
v_gene: TRBV7-9
abundance: .
d_gene: .

CDR3nt: TGTGCCACCAGTGATTTGGTTGCGGGGCAAGAGACCCAGTACTTC
CDR3aa: CATSDLVAGQETQYF
j_gene: TRBJ2-5
v_gene: TRBV24-1
abundance: .
d_gene: .

CDR3nt: TGTGCCAGCAGACGCGACACTCTTGTAGCTGAAGCTTTCTTT
CDR3aa: CASRRDTLVAEAFF
j_gene: TRBJ1-1
v_gene: TRBV27
abundance: .
d_gene: .

CDR3nt: TGCGCCAGCAGCCAACTGGGGCGAGGGACAGAAGACACAGATACGCAGTATTTT
CDR3aa: CASSQLGRGTEDTDTQYF
j_gene: TRBJ2-3
v_gene: TRBV4-1
abundance: .
d_gene: TRBD1

CDR3nt: TGTGCCAGTAACGGAGGATTTGGGACAGTAAGGGATACGCAGTATTTT
CDR3aa: CASNGGFGTVRDTQYF
j_gene: TRBJ2-3
v_gene: TRBV19
abundance: once
d_gene: TRBD1

CDR3nt: TGCGCCAGCAGCCCCCCCAGTGGGGCAGGAGATGGCTACACCTTC
CDR3aa: CASSPPSGAGDGYTF
j_gene: TRBJ1-2
v_gene: TRBV4-1
abundance: .
d_gene: .

CDR3nt: TGCGCCAGCAGCTTGGTAGGCGGGGGCACTGAAGCTTTCTTT
CDR3aa: CASSLVGGGTEAFF
j_gene: TRBJ1-1
v_gene: TRBV5-1
abundance: .
d_gene: .

CDR3nt: TGTGCCAGCAGCCAACTAGCGGGAGAGGTCACAGATACGCAGTATTTT
CDR3aa: CASSQLAGEVTDTQYF
j_gene: TRBJ2-3
v_gene: TRBV3-1/TRBV3-2
abundance: .
d_gene: TRBD2

CDR3nt: TGTGCCAGCAGTCATAACGGGGAGAACACTGAAGCTTTCTTT
CDR3aa: CASSHNGENTEAFF
j_gene: TRBJ1-1
v_gene: TRBV27
abundance: .
d_gene: .

CDR3nt: TGTGCCAGCAGCTTGACCGGGACAATCTACGAGCAGTACTTC
CDR3aa: CASSLTGTIYEQYF
j_gene: TRBJ2-7
v_gene: TRBV5-5
abundance: .
d_gene: .

CDR3nt: TGCAGCGTCCTTAGCGGTGGAACAGATACGCAGTATTTT
CDR3aa: CSVLSGGTDTQYF
j_gene: TRBJ2-3
v_gene: TRBV29-1
abundance: .
d_gene: .

CDR3nt: TGTGCCAGCAGTTCCCGGACAGGGAGCTACAATGAGCAGTTCTTC
CDR3aa: CASSSRTGSYNEQFF
j_gene: TRBJ2-1
v_gene: TRBV27
abundance: .
d_gene: TRBD1

CDR3nt: TGTGCCAGCAGCTGGCACAGCGGGAGTTCAGATACGCAGTATTTT
CDR3aa: CASSWHSGSSDTQYF
j_gene: TRBJ2-3
v_gene: TRBV7-9
abundance: .
d_gene: TRBD2

CDR3nt: TGTGCCAGCAGCCAACCCCACGGGATTTCACCCCTCCACTTT
CDR3aa: CASSQPHGISPLHF
j_gene: TRBJ1-6
v_gene: TRBV3-1/TRBV3-2
abundance: few
d_gene: .